Here is one TCR beta chain with its context. Its target is not known. On the day of bone marrow donation, the related graft donor provided peripheral blood. Germline V gene lookup returns CDR1 GTSNPN and CDR2 SVGIG (reference sequence). The CDR3 runs to 14 residues. The assay was immunoSEQ multiplex PCR, and TCRdb's table has in-frame clones only and misses some. There are 40,000 to 55,000 clones in the sample, none observed a single time. This sample stems from a study of T cells after posttransplantation cyclophosphamide. Regarding the study as a whole: Donor-recipient repertoire similarity was low at 1-2 months, rising over year one. Skin or GI-infiltrating T cells shared few TRB sequences with blood.

Sequencing used PBMCs. This rearrangement joins TRBV30 to TRBJ2-5; 9 bases match TRBD1. The J call may be mistaken, given a closer DNA end match to TRBJ2-7. The receptor comes from a man between 35 and 55 years old in good health, CMV-negative, and a related stem cell transplant donor. The CDR3 bases are TGTGCCTGGAGTAGACCCCGGACAGGGGACGAGCAGTACTTC. It yields the protein CAWSRPRTGDEQYF.